The T cell receptor (beta chain) described here comes from a study of blood T cell repertoires in COVID-19 (dated by TCRdb to 2018 to 2020). Background for the entire study: Samples covering the acute and convalescent phases of COVID-19 were provided by collaborators in the United States, Italy and Spain. The material from the prospective study consisted of cDNA or gDNA derived from T cells, B-cell-depleted T cells, or PBMCs. The dataset comprised deeply sampled blood TCRbeta repertoires from subjects exposed to, actively infected with, or recovered from COVID-19. A freely available public database, intended as a resource for researchers studying the immune response to SARS-CoV-2, is where the repertoires were released. Samples came from the ongoing ImmuneRACE study (first 160 participants) plus 1,254 subjects from 6 global collaborators. The sample metadata nearly always contained a de-identified subject ID, COVID-19 status, age in years and sex. HLA class I and class II types, where available, came from metadata supplied by the sample provider rather than from assay-based typing.

In the prospective study, participants were roughly 18 to 90 years old, resided in about two dozen geographic areas of the United States, and were enrolled through a virtual design. In the prospective study, participants were assigned to cohorts based on the clinical history participants reported in a screening survey and a study questionnaire. Exposed participants were defined as having been in contact with someone with a PCR-confirmed or clinician-diagnosed COVID-19 case within 2 weeks of study entry. Mobile phlebotomists in the prospective study collected whole blood, serum and a nasopharyngeal or oropharyngeal swab from every participant. Additional blood draws and questionnaires over an approximately 2-month period could optionally be provided by prospective study participants. Before DNA extraction, prospective study blood samples were shipped either frozen or at room temperature. The full study reports these points: The quantity of clinical and demographic metadata differed by source and by participant and was supplied without curation.

The immunoSEQ Assay, a bias-controlled multiplex PCR, was used to amplify TCRbeta CDR3 regions from genomic DNA. As for the original processing: The number of nucleated cells in each sample was estimated by amplification of reference gene primers within the assay. Sequence reads were collapsed and filtered to measure the absolute abundance of every unique TCRbeta CDR3 rearrangement. Productive Simpson clonality was computed per sample as the square root of Simpson's diversity index over productive rearrangements. The source is immuneACCESS, and TCRdb retained only in-frame sequences with V and J called. Part of the clones is not carried over; for the studies checked, unresolved V genes explain less than half of this, and the remainder is unexplained. V and J calls and clone size are given by that table; D and trimming were obtained from the DNA. The sample table lists approximately 300,000 clones, approximately 90% of them with a count of one. The top ten clonotypes cover almost 4% of the sample.

V lost 7 bases and J lost 5 bases, and the count of bases not matched to a germline gene is 5. Spanning cysteine to phenylalanine, the CDR3 consists of 13 amino acids. The read is trimmed to its CDR3 DNA, 39 bases read in frame from base 1. As for this clone: It lacks a known antigen. Base qualities are missing; no much larger clone stands one base away.

Sequenced material: PBMCs or T cells enriched from blood (not recorded which). This chain joins TRBV12-3 or TRBV12-4 to TRBJ2-1; TRBD1 aligns with 7 central bases. The TCR comes from a woman in her 30s who had been exposed to COVID-19. CDR3 reads: CASNDRAHNEQFF. The sequenced DNA: TGTGCCAGCAACGACAGGGCACACAATGAGCAGTTCTTC.